The clone carrying this T cell receptor (beta chain) is a singleton in its sample. The data stem from a study of blood T cell repertoires in COVID-19. Across the study: Samples of COVID-19 (acute and convalescent) were obtained from the United States, Italy and Spain. The cDNA or gDNA used as material had been derived from T cells, B-cell-depleted T cells, or PBMCs.

V dropped 5 bases and J dropped 2 bases, with 8 bases sitting between them. The length of the CDR3 is 13 residues. Authors' methods: Reference gene primer amplification gave nucleated cell count estimates. The method was immunoSEQ multiplex PCR; TCRdb's version includes in-frame clones alone and lacks a portion of them. The D gene and trimming were derived from the DNA, and the V and J assignments and clone size from that table. The profile covers 150,000 to 160,000 clones, with around 79% appearing a single time and around 1.7% taken by the ten largest. The V gene is TRBV12-3 or TRBV12-4, the J gene TRBJ2-3, with D possibly matching TRBD1 (5 bases). This receptor was obtained from a man older than 75 with acute or convalescent COVID-19. Specimen: peripheral blood. Written as DNA, the CDR3 is TGTGCCAGCAGTCCAGGGTTCACAGATACGCAGTATTTT. Translated, it gives CASSPGFTDTQYF.